This T cell receptor (beta chain) is from a study of T cells in Graves' hyperthyroidism and ophthalmopathy. After removal of 3 bases from V and 5 bases from J, the junction contained 6 bases not matched to a gene. CDR3 size: 15 residues. CDR1 and CDR2 (germline): SNHLY, FYNNEI. Amplification of TCR beta CDR3 regions was performed using RNA transcripts as template. During a first-round RT-PCR of the TCR CDR3, the HTBI primer set was used. TCRdb called the multiplex PCR reads again in MiXCR, with one record for every CDR3 protein. This table has 190,000 or so distinct CDR3 sequences, around 18% appearing once.

The TCR originated in a man aged 35 to 55 with Graves' hyperthyroidism. The V gene is TRBV2, the J gene TRBJ2-3; TRBD2 agrees at 9 bases. The sequencing sample was made of blood. For the CDR3, the DNA is TGTGCCAGCAGTGACGTCGCGGGGGGGCAAGATACGCAGTATTTT. Amino acids: CASSDVAGGQDTQYF.